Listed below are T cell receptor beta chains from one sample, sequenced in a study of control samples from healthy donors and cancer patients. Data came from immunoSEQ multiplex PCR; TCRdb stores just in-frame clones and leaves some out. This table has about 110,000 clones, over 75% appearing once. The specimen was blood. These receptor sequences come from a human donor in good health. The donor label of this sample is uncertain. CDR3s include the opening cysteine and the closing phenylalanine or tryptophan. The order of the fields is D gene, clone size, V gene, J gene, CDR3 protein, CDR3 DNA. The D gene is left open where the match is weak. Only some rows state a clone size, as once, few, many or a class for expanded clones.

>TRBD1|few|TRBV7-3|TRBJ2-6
CASSSGQGASGANVLTF
TGTGCCAGCAGTAGCGGACAGGGGGCCTCTGGGGCCAACGTCCTGACTTTC
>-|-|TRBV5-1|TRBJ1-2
CASSLGEGMYGYTF
TGCGCCAGCAGCTTGGGAGAAGGGATGTATGGCTACACCTTC
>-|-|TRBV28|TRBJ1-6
CASTTTGAGVDSPLHF
TGTGCCAGCACCACAACCGGGGCAGGGGTCGATTCACCCCTCCACTTT
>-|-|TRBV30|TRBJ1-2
CAWSANARTYGYTF
TGTGCCTGGAGTGCGAACGCCCGCACCTATGGCTACACCTTC
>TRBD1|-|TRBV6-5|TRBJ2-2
CASTQGVDTGELFF
TGTGCCAGTACCCAGGGGGTAGACACCGGGGAGCTGTTTTTT
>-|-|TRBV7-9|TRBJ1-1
CASSLNGAAEAFF
TGTGCCAGCAGCTTAAACGGGGCAGCTGAAGCTTTCTTT
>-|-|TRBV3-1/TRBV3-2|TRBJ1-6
CASSQSSSSYNSPLHF
TGTGCCAGCAGCCAATCGAGTAGCTCCTATAATTCACCCCTCCACTTT
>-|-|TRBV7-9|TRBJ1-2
CASSLGGGDYGYTF
TGTGCCAGCAGCTTAGGGGGGGGAGACTATGGCTACACCTTC
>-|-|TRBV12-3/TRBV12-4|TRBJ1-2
CASSSDVNYGYTF
TGTGCCAGCAGTTCGGACGTAAACTATGGCTACACCTTC
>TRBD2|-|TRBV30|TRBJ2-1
CAWSVLAGRDEQFF
TGTGCCTGGAGTGTACTAGCTGGGAGGGATGAGCAGTTCTTC
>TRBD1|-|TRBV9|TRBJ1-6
CASSDRQGVDSPLHF
TGTGCCAGCAGCGACAGACAGGGCGTAGATTCACCCCTCCACTTT
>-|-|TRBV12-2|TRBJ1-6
CASRFSDRSNSPLHF
TGTGCAAGTCGCTTTTCGGACAGATCAAATTCACCCCTCCACTTT
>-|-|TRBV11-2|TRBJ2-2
CASSHREGGFGELFF
TGTGCCAGCAGCCACAGAGAGGGGGGCTTCGGGGAGCTGTTTTTT
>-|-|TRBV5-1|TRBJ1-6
CASGSQGDSPLHF
TGCGCCAGCGGGTCACAGGGCGATTCACCCCTCCACTTT
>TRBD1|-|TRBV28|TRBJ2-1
CASSPHGDSSYNEQFF
TGTGCCAGCAGTCCTCACGGGGACAGCTCCTACAATGAGCAGTTCTTC
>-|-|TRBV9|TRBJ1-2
CASSDHPPGAVITF
TGTGCCAGCAGCGACCATCCGCCGGGGGCAGTTATAACCTTC
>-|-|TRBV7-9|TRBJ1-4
CASTPQAGRWLFF
TGTGCCAGCACACCACAAGCAGGGCGCTGGCTGTTTTTT
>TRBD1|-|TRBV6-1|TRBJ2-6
CASSVPRGLGANVLTF
TGTGCCAGCAGTGTTCCTAGGGGGCTAGGGGCCAACGTCCTGACTTTC
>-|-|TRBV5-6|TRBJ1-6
CASSSRSTDGAWSPLHF
TGTGCCAGCAGCTCGCGATCGACTGACGGGGCTTGGTCACCCCTCCACTTT
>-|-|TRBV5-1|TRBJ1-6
CASSLEGGEDSPLHF
TGCGCCAGCAGCTTGGAAGGGGGGGAAGATTCACCCCTCCACTTT
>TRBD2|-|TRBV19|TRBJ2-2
CASSIVAGGPGELFF
TGTGCCAGTAGTATAGTAGCGGGGGGGCCCGGGGAGCTGTTTTTT
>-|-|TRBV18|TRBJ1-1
CLRDRSNTEAFF
TGTCTTAGAGACAGGTCGAACACTGAAGCTTTCTTT
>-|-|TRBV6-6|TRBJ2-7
CASSYSAERQYF
TGTGCCAGCAGTTACTCTGCCGAGAGGCAGTACTTC
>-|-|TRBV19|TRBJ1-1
CASHNLGTEAFF
TGTGCCAGTCATAATTTGGGCACTGAAGCTTTCTTT
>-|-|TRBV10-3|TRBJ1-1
CAISVMPNTEAFF
TGTGCCATCAGTGTTATGCCGAACACTGAAGCTTTCTTT
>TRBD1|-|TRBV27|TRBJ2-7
CASSFRQGAEQYF
TGTGCCAGCAGTTTTCGACAGGGGGCCGAGCAGTACTTC
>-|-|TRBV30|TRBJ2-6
CAWSSTGFFSGANVLTF
TGTGCCTGGAGTAGTACAGGGTTTTTCTCTGGGGCCAACGTCCTGACTTTC
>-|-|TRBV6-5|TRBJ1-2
CASVPTGDYGYTF
TGTGCCAGCGTTCCAACAGGAGACTATGGCTACACCTTC
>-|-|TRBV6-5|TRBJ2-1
CACKRDFYNEQFF
TGTGCATGTAAAAGGGATTTCTACAATGAGCAGTTCTTC
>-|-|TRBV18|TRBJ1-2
CASSPSTGGYGYTF
TGTGCCAGCTCACCTTCGACAGGAGGCTATGGCTACACCTTC
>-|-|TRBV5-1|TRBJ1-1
CASSRAGSTEAFF
TGCGCCAGCAGTAGGGCGGGTAGCACTGAAGCTTTCTTT
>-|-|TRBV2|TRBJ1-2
CASNGPPNYGYTF
TGTGCCAGCAATGGGCCGCCTAACTATGGCTACACCTTC
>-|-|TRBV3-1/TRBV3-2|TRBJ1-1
CASSQDRGLEAFF
TGTGCCAGCAGCCAAGACCGAGGACTTGAAGCTTTCTTT
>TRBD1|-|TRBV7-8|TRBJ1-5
CASSGGQGYHQPQHF
TGTGCCAGCAGCGGTGGACAGGGGTATCATCAGCCCCAGCATTTT
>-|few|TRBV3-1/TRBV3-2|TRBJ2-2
CASSHVGELFF
TGTGCCAGCAGCCACGTGGGGGAGCTGTTTTTT
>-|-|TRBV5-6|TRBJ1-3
CASSLALESRVSSGNTIYF
TGTGCCAGCAGCTTGGCCCTAGAGTCTCGGGTATCCTCTGGAAACACCATATATTTT
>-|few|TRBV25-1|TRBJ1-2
CASSGGQGRHGYTF
TGTGCCAGCAGTGGTGGGCAGGGGCGGCATGGCTACACCTTC
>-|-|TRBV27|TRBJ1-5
CASSLWAGNQPQHF
TGTGCCAGCAGTTTATGGGCGGGTAATCAGCCCCAGCATTTT
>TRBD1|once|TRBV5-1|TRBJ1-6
CASSFVGDRESPLHF
TGCGCCAGCAGCTTTGTTGGGGACAGGGAATCACCCCTCCACTTT
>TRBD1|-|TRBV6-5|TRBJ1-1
CASSKGATEAFF
TGTGCCAGCAGTAAGGGGGCGACTGAAGCTTTCTTT
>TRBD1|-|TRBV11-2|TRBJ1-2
CASRQPGQKNYGYTF
TGTGCCAGCAGACAGCCGGGACAGAAGAACTATGGCTACACCTTC
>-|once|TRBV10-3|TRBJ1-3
CAINPGGNTIYF
TGTGCCATCAACCCGGGAGGAAACACCATATATTTT
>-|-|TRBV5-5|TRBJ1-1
CASSLGTDFVAFF
TGTGCCAGCAGCTTGGGGACAGATTTCGTTGCTTTCTTT
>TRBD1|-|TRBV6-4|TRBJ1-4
CASSPGQGNEKLFF
TGTGCCAGCAGCCCGGGACAGGGAAATGAAAAACTGTTTTTT
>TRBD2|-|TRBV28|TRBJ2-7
CASSPSPGGREQYF
TGTGCCAGCAGTCCCTCCCCGGGGGGGCGGGAGCAGTACTTC
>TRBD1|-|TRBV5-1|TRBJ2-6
CASSLTTGAGANVLTF
TGCGCCAGCAGCTTAACGACAGGGGCTGGGGCCAACGTCCTGACTTTC
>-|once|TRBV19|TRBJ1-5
CASRVTISHQPQHF
TGTGCCAGTAGGGTGACAATTAGCCATCAGCCCCAGCATTTT
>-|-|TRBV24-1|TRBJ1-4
CATSDPVNEKLFF
TGTGCCACCAGTGATCCTGTTAATGAAAAACTGTTTTTT
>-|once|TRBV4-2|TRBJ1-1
CASSQGGDRMNTEAFF
TGTGCCAGCAGCCAGGGGGGGGACCGTATGAACACTGAAGCTTTCTTT
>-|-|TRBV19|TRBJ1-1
CASSIGQGYEAFF
TGTGCCAGTAGTATAGGGCAGGGCTATGAAGCTTTCTTT
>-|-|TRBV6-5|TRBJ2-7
CASSYSWADSYEQYF
TGTGCCAGCAGTTACTCGTGGGCCGATTCCTACGAGCAGTACTTC
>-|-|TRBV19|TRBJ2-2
CASSPPTGWEAGELFF
TGTGCCAGTAGTCCTCCGACAGGGTGGGAGGCCGGGGAGCTGTTTTTT
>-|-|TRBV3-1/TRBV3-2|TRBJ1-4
CASNLQGMEKLFF
TGTGCCAGCAACCTACAGGGAATGGAAAAACTGTTTTTT
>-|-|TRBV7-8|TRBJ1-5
CASSWGTSVSNQPQHF
TGTGCCAGCAGCTGGGGGACAAGTGTTAGCAATCAGCCCCAGCATTTT
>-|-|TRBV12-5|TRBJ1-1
CASGFSQLNTEAFF
TGTGCTAGTGGTTTCTCGCAGCTGAACACTGAAGCTTTCTTT
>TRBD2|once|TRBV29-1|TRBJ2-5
CSVAGGIGETQYF
TGCAGCGTTGCGGGGGGGATCGGAGAGACCCAGTACTTC
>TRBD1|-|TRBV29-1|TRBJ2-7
CSARTGSSYEQYF
TGCAGCGCCCGGACAGGGAGCTCCTACGAGCAGTACTTC
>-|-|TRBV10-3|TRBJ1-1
CAISRDYSTEAFF
TGTGCCATCAGTAGAGATTATAGCACTGAAGCTTTCTTT
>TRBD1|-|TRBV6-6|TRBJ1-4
CASATGNLEKLFF
TGTGCCAGCGCGACAGGGAACCTTGAAAAACTGTTTTTT